In this sample, the clone carrying this TCR beta chain turned up many times. The antigen remains unidentified. Amplification yielded TCR beta CDR3 regions, with RNA transcripts as the source. Researchers ran a first-round RT-PCR on the TCR CDR3 using the HTBI primer set. TCRdb reprocessed the multiplex PCR reads with MiXCR, giving one entry per CDR3 protein. The sample records about half a million distinct CDR3 sequences, 16% being singletons. The record originates from a study of T cells in Graves' hyperthyroidism and ophthalmopathy. Study results and caveats: The blood repertoire included most of the expanded thyroid clonotypes above 0.001. Progression to ophthalmopathy was predicted a median of approximately 6.4 months early.

A Clinical Activity Score of at least 3, a NOSPECS grade of at least 4 and a duration under 3 months were recorded in the ophthalmopathy patients. The authors obtained PBMCs from over 8.5 ml of fresh peripheral blood. The CDR3 sequence is 15 residues long. V was pared by 2 bases and J by 4 bases, with 12 bases between. The source of this sequence is a woman aged 25 to 39 with Graves' ophthalmopathy. Material for sequencing was blood. The rearrangement links TRBV12-3 or TRBV12-4 to TRBJ2-1, with D unclear. Written as DNA, the CDR3 is TGTGCCAGCAGTTTAACCCCTATGGAGTACAATGAGCAGTTCTTC. Its translation: CASSLTPMEYNEQFF.